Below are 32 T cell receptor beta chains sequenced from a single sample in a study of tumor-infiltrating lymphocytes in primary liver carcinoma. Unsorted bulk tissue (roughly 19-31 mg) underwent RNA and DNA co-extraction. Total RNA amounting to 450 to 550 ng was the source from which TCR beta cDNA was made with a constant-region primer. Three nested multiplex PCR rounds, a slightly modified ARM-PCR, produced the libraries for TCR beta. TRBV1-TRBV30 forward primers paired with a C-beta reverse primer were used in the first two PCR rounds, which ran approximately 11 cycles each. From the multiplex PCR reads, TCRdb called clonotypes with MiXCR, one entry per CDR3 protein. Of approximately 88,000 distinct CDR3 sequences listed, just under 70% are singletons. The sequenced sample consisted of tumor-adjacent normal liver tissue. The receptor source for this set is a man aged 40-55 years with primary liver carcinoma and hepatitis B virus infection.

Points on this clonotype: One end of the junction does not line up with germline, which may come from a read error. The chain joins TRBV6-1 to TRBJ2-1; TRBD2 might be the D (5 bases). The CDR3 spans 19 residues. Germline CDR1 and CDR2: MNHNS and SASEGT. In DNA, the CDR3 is TGTGCCAGCAGTAATCCTACCGGGAAGGCCGCGGTTGGGAACGATGAGCACTTCTTC. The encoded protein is CASSNPTGKAAVGNDEHFF.

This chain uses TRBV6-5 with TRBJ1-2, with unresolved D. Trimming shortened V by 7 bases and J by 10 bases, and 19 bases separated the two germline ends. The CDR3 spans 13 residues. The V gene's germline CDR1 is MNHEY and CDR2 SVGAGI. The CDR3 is CASTREPRRDYTF. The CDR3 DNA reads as TGTGCCAGCACCAGAGAGCCGCGTCGTGACTACACCTTC.

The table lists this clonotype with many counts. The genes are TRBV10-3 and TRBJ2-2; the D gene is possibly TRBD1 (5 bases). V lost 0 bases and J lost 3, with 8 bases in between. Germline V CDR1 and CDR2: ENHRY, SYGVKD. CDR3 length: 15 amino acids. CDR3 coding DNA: TGTGCCATCAGTGAGTCAGGGGTACACACCGGGGAGCTGTTTTTT. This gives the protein CAISESGVHTGELFF.

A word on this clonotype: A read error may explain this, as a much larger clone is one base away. The CDR3 DNA reads as TGTGTCAGCAGCCTCCTAGCGGGCTCCTACAATGAGCAGTTCTTC. This gives the protein CVSSLLAGSYNEQFF. This chain joins TRBV7-8 and TRBJ2-1; 8 positions agree with TRBD2. This CDR3 has 15 residues. Germline loops: CDR1 SGHVS, CDR2 FQNEAQ.

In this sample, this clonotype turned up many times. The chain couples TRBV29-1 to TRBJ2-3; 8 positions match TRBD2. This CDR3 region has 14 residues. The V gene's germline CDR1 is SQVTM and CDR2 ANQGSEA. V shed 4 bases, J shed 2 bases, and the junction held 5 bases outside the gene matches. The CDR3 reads CSVGAGGDTDTQYF. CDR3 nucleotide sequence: TGCAGCGTTGGGGCGGGAGGAGACACAGATACGCAGTATTTT.

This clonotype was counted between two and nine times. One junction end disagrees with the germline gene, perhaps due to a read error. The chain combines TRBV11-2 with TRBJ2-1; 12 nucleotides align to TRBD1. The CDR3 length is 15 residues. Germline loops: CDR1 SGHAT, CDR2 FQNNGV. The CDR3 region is CTSSLGTGGFNEQFF. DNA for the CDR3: TGTACCAGCAGCTTGGGGACAGGGGGCTTCAATGAACAGTTCTTC.

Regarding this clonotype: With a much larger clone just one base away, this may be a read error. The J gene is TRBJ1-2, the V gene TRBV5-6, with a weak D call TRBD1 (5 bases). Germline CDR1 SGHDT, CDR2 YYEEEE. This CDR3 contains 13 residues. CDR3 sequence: CASSSGHVYGYAF. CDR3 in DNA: TGTGCCAGCAGCTCCGGACACGTCTATGGCTACGCCTTC.

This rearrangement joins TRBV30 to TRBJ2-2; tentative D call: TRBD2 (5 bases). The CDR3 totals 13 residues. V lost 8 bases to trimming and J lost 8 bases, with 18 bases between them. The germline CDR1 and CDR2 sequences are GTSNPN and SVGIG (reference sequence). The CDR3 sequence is CAGVSANAGELFF. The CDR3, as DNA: TGTGCCGGGGTTAGCGCGAACGCAGGGGAGCTGTTTTTT.

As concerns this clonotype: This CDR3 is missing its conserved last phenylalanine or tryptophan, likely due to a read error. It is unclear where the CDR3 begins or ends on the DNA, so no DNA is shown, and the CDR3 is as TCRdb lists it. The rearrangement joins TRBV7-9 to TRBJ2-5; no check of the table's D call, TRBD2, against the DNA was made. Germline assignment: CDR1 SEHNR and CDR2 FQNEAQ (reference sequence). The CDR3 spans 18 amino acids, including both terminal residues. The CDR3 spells CASSLLGALTSFGETQYS.

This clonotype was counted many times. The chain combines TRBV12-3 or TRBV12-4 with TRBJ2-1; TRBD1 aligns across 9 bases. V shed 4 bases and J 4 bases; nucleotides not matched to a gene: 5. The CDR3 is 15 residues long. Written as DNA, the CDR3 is TGTGCCAGCAGTTATCGGACAGGGGTATACAATGAGCAGTTCTTC. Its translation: CASSYRTGVYNEQFF.

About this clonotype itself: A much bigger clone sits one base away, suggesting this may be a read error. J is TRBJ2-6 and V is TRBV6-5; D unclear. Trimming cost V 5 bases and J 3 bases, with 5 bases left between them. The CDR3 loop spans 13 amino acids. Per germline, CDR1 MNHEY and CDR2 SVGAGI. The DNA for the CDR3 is TGTGCCAGCAGTCACGGTGGGGCCAACGTCCTGACTTTC. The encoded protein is CASSHGGANVLTF.

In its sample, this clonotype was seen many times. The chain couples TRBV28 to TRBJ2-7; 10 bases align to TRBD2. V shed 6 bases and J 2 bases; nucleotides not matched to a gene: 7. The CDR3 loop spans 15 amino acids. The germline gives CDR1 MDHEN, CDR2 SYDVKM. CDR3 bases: TGTGCCAGCAGCCGCGGAGCGGGAGGGCCCTACGAGCAGTACTTC. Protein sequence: CASSRGAGGPYEQYF.

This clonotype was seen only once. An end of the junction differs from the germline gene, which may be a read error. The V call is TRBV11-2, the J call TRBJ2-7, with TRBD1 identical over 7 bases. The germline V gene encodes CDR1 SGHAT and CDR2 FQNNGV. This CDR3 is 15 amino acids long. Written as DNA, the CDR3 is TGTGTCAGCAGCCTAACACCGGGACAGATTTACGAGGAGTACTTC. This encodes CVSSLTPGQIYEEYF.

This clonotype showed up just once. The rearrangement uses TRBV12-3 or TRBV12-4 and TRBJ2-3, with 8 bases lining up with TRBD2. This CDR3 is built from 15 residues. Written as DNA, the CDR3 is TGTACTAGCAGTCAAATAGCGGGAAGTCCAGATACGCAGTATTTT. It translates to CTSSQIAGSPDTQYF.

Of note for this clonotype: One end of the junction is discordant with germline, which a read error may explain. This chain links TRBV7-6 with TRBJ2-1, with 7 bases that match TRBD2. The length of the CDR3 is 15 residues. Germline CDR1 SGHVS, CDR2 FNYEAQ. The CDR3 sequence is CASSLTSSLYNEQFF. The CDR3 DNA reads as TGCGCCAGCAGCTTGACTAGCTCCCTGTACAATGAGCAGTTCTTC.

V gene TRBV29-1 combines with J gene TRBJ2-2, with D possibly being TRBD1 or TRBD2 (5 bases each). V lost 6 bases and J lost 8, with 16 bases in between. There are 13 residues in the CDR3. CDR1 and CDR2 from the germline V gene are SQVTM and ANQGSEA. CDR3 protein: CSVAGTVLGELFF. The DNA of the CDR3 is TGCAGCGTGGCCGGGACGGTGTTAGGGGAGCTGTTTTTT.

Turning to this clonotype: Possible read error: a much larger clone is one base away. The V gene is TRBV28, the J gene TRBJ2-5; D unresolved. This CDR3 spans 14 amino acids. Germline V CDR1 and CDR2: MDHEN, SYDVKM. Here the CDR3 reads CVSSPRSDQETQYF. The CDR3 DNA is TGTGTCAGCAGCCCGCGGTCGGATCAAGAGACCCAGTACTTC.

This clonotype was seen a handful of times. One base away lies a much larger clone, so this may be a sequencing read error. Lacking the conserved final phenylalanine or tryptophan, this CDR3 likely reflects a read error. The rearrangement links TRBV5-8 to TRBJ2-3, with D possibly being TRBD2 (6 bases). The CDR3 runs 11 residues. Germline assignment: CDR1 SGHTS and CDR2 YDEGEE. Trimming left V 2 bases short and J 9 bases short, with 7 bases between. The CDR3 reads CASSFRETQYS. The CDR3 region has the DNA TGTGCCAGCAGCTTCCGGGAGACGCAGTATTCT.

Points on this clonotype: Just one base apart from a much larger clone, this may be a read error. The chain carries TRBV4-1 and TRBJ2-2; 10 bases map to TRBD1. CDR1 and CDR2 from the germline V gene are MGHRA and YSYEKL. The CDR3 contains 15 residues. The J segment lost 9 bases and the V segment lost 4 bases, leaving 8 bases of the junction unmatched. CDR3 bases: TGCGCCAGCAGCCCGGACAGGGGGAATGCCAGGGAGCTGTTTTTT. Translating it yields CASSPDRGNARELFF.

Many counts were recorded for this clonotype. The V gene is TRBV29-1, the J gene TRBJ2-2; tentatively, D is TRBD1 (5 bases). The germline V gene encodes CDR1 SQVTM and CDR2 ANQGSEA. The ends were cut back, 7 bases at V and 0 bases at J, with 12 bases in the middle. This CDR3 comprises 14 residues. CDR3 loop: CSAAQGANTGELFF. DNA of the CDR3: TGCAGCGCGGCCCAGGGCGCGAACACCGGGGAGCTGTTTTTT.

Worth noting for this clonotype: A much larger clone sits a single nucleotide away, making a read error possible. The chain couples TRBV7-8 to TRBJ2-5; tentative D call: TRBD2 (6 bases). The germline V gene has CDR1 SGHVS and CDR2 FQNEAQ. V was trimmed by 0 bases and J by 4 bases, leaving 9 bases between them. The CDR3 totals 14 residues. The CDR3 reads CASSLAGSGETQYF. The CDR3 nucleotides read TGTGCCAGCAGCTTAGCTGGTAGCGGAGAGACCCAGTACTTC.

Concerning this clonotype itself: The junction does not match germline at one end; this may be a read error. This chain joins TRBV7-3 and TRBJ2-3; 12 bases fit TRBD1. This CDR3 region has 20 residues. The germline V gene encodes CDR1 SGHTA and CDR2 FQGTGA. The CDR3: CARSFRPGQGAYLGTDTQYF. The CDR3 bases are TGTGCCAGGAGCTTCAGACCGGGACAGGGGGCTTATTTGGGCACAGATACGCAGTATTTT. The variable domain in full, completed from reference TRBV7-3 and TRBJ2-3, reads GAGVSQTPSNKVTEKGKYVELRCDPISGHTALYWYRQSLGQGPEFLIYFQGTGAADDSGLPNDRFFAVRPEGSVSTLKIQRTERGDSAVYLCARSFRPGQGAYLGTDTQYFGPGTRLTVL.

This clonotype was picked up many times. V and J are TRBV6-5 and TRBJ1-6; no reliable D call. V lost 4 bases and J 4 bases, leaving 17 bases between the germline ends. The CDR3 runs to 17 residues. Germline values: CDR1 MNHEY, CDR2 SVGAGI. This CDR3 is CASSSSALGLYNSPLHF. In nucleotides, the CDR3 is TGTGCCAGCAGTTCCTCCGCCCTGGGCCTTTATAATTCACCCCTCCACTTT.

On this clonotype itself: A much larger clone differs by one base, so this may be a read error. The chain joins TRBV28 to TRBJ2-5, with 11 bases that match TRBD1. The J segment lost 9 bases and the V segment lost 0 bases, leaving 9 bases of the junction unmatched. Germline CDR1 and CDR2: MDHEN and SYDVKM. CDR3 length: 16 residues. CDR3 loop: CASSLWSGTGGEAQYF. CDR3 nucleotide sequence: TGTGCCAGCAGTTTATGGTCCGGGACAGGGGGGGAGGCCCAGTACTTC. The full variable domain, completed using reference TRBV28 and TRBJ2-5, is DVKVTQSSRYLVKRTGEKVFLECVQDMDHENMFWYRQDPGLGLRLIYFSYDVKMKEKGDIPEGYSVSREKKERFSLILESASTNQTSMYLCASSLWSGTGGEAQYFGPGTRLLVL.

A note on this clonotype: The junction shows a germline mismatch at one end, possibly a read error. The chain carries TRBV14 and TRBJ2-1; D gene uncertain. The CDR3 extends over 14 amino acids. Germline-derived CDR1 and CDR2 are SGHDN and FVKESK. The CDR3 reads CVSSQNHYYNEQFF. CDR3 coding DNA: TGTGTCAGCAGCCAAAATCACTACTACAATGAGCAGTTCTTC.

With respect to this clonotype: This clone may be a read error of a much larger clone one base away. The CDR3 here is CVSSVSRGGFITGELFF. The CDR3 DNA reads as TGTGTCAGCAGCGTCTCCAGAGGGGGATTTATCACCGGGGAGCTGTTTTTT. The chain recombines TRBV7-8 with TRBJ2-2, with a weak D call TRBD1 (6 bases). CDR1 and CDR2 (germline): SGHVS, FQNEAQ. This CDR3 spans 17 amino acids.

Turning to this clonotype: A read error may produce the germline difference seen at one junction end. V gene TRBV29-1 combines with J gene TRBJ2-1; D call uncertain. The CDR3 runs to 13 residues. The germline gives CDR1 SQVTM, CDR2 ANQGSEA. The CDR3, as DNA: TGCAGCGTTGACGATAACTCCAACAATGAGCAGTTCTTC. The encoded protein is CSVDDNSNNEQFF.

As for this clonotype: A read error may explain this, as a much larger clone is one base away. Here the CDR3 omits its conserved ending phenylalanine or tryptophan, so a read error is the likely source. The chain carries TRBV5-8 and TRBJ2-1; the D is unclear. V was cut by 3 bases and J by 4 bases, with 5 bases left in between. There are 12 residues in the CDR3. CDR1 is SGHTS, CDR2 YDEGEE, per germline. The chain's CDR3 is CASSSRYNEQFL. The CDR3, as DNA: TGTGCCAGCAGCTCTCGATACAATGAGCAGTTCCTC.

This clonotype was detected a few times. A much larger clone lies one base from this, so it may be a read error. Written as DNA, the CDR3 is TGCAGCGGGACCGGGGCAGGGGGTTTGGAGACCCAGTACTTC. Its translation is CSGTGAGGLETQYF. The rearrangement uses TRBV29-1 and TRBJ2-5; 7 bases are shared with TRBD1. The germline V gene has CDR1 SQVTM and CDR2 ANQGSEA. The CDR3 runs to 14 residues. V lost 7 bases and J lost 5; bases outside the gene matches: 13.

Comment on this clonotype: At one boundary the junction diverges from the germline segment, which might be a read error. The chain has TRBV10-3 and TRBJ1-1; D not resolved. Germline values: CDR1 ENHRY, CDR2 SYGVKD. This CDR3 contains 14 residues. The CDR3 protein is CAINSGSKNTVAFF. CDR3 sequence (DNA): TGTGCCATCAACTCTGGCAGTAAGAACACTGTAGCTTTCTTT.

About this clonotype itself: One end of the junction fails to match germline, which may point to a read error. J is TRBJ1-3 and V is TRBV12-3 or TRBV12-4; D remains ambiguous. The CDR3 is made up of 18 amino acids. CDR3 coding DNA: TGTGCCAGCTGTTTGGAGGTATCTGGCAGATTCTCTGGAAACACCATATATTTT. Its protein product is CASCLEVSGRFSGNTIYF.

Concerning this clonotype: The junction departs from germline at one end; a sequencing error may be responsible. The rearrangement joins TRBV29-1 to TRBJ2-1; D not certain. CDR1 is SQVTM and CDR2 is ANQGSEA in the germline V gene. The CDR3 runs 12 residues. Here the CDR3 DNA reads TGCAGCATCCAACTCGGACCTAATGAGCAGCTCTTC. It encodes CSIQLGPNEQLF.